The table lists the clone carrying this TCR beta chain with a count of one. The antigen is not known. This CDR3 is built from 15 residues. CDR1 and CDR2 (germline): SNHLY, FYNNEI. V lost 6 bases and J lost 7; bases outside the gene matches: 13. Measured with immunoSEQ multiplex PCR; TCRdb has only the in-frame clones, and not every one. The data hold tens of thousands of clones, with 85% to 95% observed a single time. The data originate from a study of T cells after posttransplantation cyclophosphamide. General study points: Donor-recipient repertoire similarity was low at 1-2 months, rising over year one. After PTCy, TRB diversity resembled that of CNI/methotrexate controls. Blood and skin or GI T cell repertoires showed limited TRB overlap.

The rearrangement links TRBV2 to TRBJ2-7, with 9 bases identical to TRBD2. The sequenced sample was PBMCs. The receptor was isolated from a woman aged 45-65 years in good health and a related stem cell transplant donor. The CDR3 loop reads CASSPISSGTGEQYF. The CDR3 region has the DNA TGTGCCAGCAGCCCTATATCTAGCGGGACGGGGGAGCAGTACTTC.